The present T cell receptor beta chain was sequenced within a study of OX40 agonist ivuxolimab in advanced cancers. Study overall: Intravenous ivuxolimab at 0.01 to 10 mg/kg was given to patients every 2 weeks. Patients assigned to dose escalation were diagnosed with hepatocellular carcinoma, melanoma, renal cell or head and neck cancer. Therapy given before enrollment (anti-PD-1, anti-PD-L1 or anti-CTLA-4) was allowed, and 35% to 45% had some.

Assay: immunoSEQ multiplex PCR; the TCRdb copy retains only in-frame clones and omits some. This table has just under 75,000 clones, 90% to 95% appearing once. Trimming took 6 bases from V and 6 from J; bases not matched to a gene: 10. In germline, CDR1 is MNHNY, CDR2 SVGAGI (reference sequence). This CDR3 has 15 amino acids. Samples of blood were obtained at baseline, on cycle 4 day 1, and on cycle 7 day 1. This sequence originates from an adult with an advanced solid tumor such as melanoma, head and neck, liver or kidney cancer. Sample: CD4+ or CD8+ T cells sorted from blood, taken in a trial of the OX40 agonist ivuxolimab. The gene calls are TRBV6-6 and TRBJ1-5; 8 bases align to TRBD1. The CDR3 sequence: CASSLWTGYVQPQHF. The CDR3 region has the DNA TGTGCCAGCAGCCTTTGGACAGGGTATGTTCAGCCCCAGCATTTT.